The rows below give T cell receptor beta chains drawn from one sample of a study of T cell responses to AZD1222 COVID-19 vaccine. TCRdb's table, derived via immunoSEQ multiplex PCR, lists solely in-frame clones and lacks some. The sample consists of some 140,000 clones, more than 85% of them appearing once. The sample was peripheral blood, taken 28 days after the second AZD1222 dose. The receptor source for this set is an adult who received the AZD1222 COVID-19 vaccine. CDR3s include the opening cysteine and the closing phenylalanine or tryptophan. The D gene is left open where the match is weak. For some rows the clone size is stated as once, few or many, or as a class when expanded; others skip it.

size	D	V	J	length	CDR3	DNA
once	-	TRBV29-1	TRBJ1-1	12	CSAATGFTEAFF	TGCAGCGCCGCTACAGGGTTCACTGAAGCTTTCTTT
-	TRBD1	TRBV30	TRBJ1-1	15	CAWSVSWAGGTEAFF	TGTGCCTGGAGTGTGAGCTGGGCAGGGGGCACTGAAGCTTTCTTT
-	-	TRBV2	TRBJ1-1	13	CASSEETRTEAFF	TGTGCCAGCAGTGAAGAAACGAGGACTGAAGCTTTCTTT
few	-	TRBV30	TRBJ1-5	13	CAWSVQGDQPQHF	TGTGCCTGGAGTGTACAGGGCGATCAGCCCCAGCATTTT
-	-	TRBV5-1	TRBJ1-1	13	CASSLGQPTEAFF	TGCGCCAGCAGCTTGGGACAGCCGACTGAAGCTTTCTTT
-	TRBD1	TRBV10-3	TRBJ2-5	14	CAIRADDRGETQYF	TGTGCCATCAGAGCGGACGACAGGGGAGAGACCCAGTACTTC
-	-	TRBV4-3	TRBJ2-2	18	CASSQDYPRRTNTGELFF	TGCGCCAGCAGCCAAGATTACCCCAGACGAACGAACACCGGGGAGCTGTTTTTT
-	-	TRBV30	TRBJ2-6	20	CAWSVWVGDSRFSGANVLTF	TGTGCCTGGAGTGTTTGGGTCGGAGACAGCCGATTCTCTGGGGCCAACGTCCTGACTTTC
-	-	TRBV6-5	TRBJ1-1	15	CASNLQGVMNTEAFF	TGTGCCAGCAACCTACAGGGAGTCATGAACACTGAAGCTTTCTTT
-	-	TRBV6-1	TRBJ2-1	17	CASSERIQGTYYNEQFF	TGTGCCAGCAGTGAGAGAATCCAGGGCACCTACTACAATGAGCAGTTCTTC
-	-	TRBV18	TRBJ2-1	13	CASSPPAEGLRFF	TGTGCCAGCTCACCCCCCGCTGAGGGCTTAAGGTTCTTC
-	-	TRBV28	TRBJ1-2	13	CASSFLGVYGYTF	TGTGCCAGCAGTTTTCTGGGGGTCTATGGCTACACCTTC
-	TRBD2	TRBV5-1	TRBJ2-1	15	CASSLMTSGGNEQFF	TGCGCCAGCAGCTTGATGACTAGCGGGGGCAATGAGCAGTTCTTC
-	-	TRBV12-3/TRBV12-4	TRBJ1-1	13	CATHFGLNTEAFF	TGTGCCACCCACTTTGGGCTGAACACTGAAGCTTTCTTT
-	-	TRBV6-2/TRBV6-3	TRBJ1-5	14	CASSRDISNQPQHF	TGTGCCAGCAGTCGGGACATTAGCAATCAGCCCCAGCATTTT
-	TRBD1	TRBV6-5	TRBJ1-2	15	CASSYSRGQGYGYTF	TGTGCCAGCAGTTACTCGAGGGGGCAAGGGTATGGCTACACCTTC
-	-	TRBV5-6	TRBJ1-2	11	CASRYRRGYTF	TGTGCCAGCAGATACAGAAGAGGCTACACCTTC
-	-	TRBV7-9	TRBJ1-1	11	CASSINTEAFF	TGTGCCAGCAGCATAAACACTGAAGCTTTCTTT
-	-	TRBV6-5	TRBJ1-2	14	CASSYIWGTNGYTF	TGTGCCAGCAGTTACATATGGGGCACAAACGGCTACACCTTC
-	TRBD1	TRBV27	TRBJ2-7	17	CASSLSLSATGIYEQYF	TGTGCCAGCAGTTTGAGTCTAAGTGCGACAGGGATCTACGAGCAGTACTTC
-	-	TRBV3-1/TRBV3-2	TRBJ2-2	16	CASSQVSRGPTGELFF	TGTGCCAGCAGCCAAGTCTCGCGGGGCCCCACCGGGGAGCTGTTTTTT
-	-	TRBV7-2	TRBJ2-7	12	CASSPGGYEQYF	TGTGCCAGCAGTCCAGGGGGGTACGAGCAGTACTTC
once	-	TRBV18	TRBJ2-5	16	CASSPPMTGIVETQYF	TGTGCCAGCTCACCTCCGATGACCGGCATTGTGGAGACCCAGTACTTC
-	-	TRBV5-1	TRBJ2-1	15	CASRTVGSSYNEQFF	TGCGCCAGCAGGACGGTAGGCAGCTCCTACAATGAGCAGTTCTTC